The clone carrying this TCR beta chain was recorded many times. Its antigen is not identified. This record belongs to a study of CD8 T cells in ankylosing spondylitis. The CDR3 loop spans 13 amino acids. Trimming removed 1 base at V and 7 bases at J, with 8 bases between. The germline gives CDR1 SGHTA, CDR2 FQGNSA. Broader study findings: According to the report, clones linked to the disease were significantly enriched in matched synovial fluid samples taken from ankylosing spondylitis patients. Ankylosing spondylitis blood seemed to carry a telltale TCR beta motif made of eight or nine highly homologous variants. Certain motif variants had earlier been reported in reactive arthritis synovial fluid and blood.

TCRdb recomputed calls from the 5' RACE reads with MiXCR, one row per CDR3 protein. This table has approximately 540,000 distinct CDR3 sequences, about 13% appearing once. The sequenced material came from blood, either unsorted or a sorted T cell fraction (not recorded which). The TCR originated in a male donor with ankylosing spondylitis. The chain couples TRBV7-2 to TRBJ2-1; D is unclear. The CDR3, as DNA: TGTGCCAGCAGCTTAGGCCCGGCGAATGAGCAGTTCTTC. It is translated as CASSLGPANEQFF.